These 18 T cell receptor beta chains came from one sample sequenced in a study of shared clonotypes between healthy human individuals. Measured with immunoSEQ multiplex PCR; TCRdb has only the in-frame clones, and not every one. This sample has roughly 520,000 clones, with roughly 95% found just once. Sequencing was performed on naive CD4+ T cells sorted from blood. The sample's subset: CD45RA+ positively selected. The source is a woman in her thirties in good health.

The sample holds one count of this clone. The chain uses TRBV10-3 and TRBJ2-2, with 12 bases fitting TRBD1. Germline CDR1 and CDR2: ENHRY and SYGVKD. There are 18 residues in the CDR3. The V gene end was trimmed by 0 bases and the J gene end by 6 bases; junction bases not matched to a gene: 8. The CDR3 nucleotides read TGTGCCATCAGTGAGTCGGGGACAGGGGGCGCATGGCCCGGGGAGCTGTTTTTT. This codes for CAISESGTGGAWPGELFF.

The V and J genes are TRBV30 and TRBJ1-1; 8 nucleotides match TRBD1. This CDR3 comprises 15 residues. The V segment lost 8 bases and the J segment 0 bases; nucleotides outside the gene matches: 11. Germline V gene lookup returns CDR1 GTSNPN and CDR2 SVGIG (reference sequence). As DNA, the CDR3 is TGTGCCCGACAGGGGAATGGGGTCATGAACACTGAAGCTTTCTTT. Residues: CARQGNGVMNTEAFF.

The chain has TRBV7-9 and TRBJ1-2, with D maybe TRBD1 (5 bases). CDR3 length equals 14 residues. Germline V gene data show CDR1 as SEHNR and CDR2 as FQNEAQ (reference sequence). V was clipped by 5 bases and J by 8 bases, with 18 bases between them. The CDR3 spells CASSPGGGFDGYTF. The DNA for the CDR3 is TGTGCCAGCAGCCCAGGCGGGGGGTTTGACGGCTACACCTTC. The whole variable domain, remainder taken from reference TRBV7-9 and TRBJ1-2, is DTGVSQNPRHKITKRGQNVTFRCDPISEHNRLYWYRQTLGQGPEFLTYFQNEAQLEKSRLLSDRFSAERPKGSFSTLEIQRTEQGDSAMYLCASSPGGGFDGYTFGSGTRLTVV.

The CDR3 DNA reads TGTGCCAGCAGCCCGGGACTAGCGGGGACCCAGTACTTC. Amino acid sequence: CASSPGLAGTQYF. The chain combines TRBV2 with TRBJ2-5, with 12 nucleotides matching TRBD2. Unmatched junction bases numbered 3, after V lost 6 bases and J lost 7 bases. Germline-derived CDR1 and CDR2 are SNHLY and FYNNEI. The CDR3 runs to 13 residues.

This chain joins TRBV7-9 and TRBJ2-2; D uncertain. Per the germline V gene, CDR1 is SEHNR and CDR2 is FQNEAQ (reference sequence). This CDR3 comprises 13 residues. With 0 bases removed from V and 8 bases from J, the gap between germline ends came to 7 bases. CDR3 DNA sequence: TGTGCCAGCAGCTTAGCGTTGGCTGGGGAGCTGTTTTTT. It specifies CASSLALAGELFF.

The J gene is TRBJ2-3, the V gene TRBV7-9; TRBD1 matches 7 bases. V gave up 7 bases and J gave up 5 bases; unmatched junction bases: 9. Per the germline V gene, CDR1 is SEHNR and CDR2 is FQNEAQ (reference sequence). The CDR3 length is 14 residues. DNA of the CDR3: TGTGCCAGCACCCCGGGACAGCCTAAAGATACGCAGTATTTT. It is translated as CASTPGQPKDTQYF. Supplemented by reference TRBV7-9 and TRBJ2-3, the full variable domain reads DTGVSQNPRHKITKRGQNVTFRCDPISEHNRLYWYRQTLGQGPEFLTYFQNEAQLEKSRLLSDRFSAERPKGSFSTLEIQRTEQGDSAMYLCASTPGQPKDTQYFGPGTRLTVL.

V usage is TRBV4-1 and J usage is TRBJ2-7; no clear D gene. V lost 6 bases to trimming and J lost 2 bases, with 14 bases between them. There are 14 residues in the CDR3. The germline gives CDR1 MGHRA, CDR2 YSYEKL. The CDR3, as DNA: TGCGCCAGCAGTCACACTCTAGGAACCTACGAGCAGTACTTC. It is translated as CASSHTLGTYEQYF.

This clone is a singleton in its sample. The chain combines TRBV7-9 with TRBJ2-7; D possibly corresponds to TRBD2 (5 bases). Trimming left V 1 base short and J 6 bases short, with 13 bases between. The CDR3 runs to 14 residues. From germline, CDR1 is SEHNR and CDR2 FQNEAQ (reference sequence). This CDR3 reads CASSLDPGNSEQYF. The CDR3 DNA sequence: TGTGCCAGCAGCTTAGATCCGGGAAACTCCGAGCAGTACTTC. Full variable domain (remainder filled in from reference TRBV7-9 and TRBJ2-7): DTGVSQNPRHKITKRGQNVTFRCDPISEHNRLYWYRQTLGQGPEFLTYFQNEAQLEKSRLLSDRFSAERPKGSFSTLEIQRTEQGDSAMYLCASSLDPGNSEQYFGPGTRLTVT.

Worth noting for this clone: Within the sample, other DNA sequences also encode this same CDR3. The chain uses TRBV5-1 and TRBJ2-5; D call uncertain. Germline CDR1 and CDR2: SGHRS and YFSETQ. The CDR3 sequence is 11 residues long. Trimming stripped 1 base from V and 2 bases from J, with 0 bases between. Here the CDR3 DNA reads TGCGCCAGCAGCTTGCAAGAGACCCAGTACTTC. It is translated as CASSLQETQYF.

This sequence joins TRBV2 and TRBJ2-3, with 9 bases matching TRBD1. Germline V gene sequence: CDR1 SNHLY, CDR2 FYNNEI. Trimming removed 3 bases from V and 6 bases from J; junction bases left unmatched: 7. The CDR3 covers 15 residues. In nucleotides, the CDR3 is TGTGCCAGCAGTGAGGAGGGACAGGGCATGGATACGCAGTATTTT. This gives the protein CASSEEGQGMDTQYF.

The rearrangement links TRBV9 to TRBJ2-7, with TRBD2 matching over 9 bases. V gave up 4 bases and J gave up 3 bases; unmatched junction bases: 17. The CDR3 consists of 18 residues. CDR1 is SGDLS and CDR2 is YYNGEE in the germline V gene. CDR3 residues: CASSPHSGRVLNNYEQYF. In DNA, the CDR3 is TGTGCCAGCAGCCCTCATAGCGGGAGAGTCCTAAACAACTACGAGCAGTACTTC. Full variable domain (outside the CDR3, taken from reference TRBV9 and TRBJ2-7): DSGVTQTPKHLITATGQRVTLRCSPRSGDLSVYWYQQSLDQGLQFLIQYYNGEERAKGNILERFSAQQFPDLHSELNLSSLELGDSALYFCASSPHSGRVLNNYEQYFGPGTRLTVT.

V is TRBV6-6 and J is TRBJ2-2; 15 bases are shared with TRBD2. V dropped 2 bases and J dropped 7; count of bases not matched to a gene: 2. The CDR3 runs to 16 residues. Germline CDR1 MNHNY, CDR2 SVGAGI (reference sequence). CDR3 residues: CASSYGLAGGNGELFF. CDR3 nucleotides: TGTGCCAGCAGTTACGGACTAGCGGGGGGGAACGGGGAGCTGTTTTTT.

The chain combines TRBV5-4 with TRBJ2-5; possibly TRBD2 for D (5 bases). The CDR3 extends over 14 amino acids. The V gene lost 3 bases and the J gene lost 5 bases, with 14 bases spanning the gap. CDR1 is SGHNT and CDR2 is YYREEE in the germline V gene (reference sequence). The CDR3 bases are TGTGCCAGCAGCTGGGCGACTCAGCGGGAGACCCAGTACTTC. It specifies CASSWATQRETQYF.

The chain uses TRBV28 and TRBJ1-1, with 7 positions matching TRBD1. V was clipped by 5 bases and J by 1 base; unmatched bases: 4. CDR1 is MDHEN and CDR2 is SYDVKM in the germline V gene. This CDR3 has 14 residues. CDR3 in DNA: TGTGCCAGCAGTCCAGGGGGACCGAACACTGAAGCTTTCTTT. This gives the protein CASSPGGPNTEAFF.

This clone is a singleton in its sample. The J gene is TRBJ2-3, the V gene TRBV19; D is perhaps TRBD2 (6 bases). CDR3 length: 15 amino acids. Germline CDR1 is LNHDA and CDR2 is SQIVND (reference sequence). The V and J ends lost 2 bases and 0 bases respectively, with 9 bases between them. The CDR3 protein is CASSITGTSTDTQYF. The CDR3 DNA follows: TGTGCCAGTAGTATAACCGGGACTAGCACAGATACGCAGTATTTT.

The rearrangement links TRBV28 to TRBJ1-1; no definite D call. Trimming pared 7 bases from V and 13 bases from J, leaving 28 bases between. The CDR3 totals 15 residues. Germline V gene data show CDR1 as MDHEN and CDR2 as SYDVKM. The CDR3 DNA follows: TGTGCCAGCAATTGGTCCGACCGTTTTATTGGGTTGGATTTCTTT. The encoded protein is CASNWSDRFIGLDFF.

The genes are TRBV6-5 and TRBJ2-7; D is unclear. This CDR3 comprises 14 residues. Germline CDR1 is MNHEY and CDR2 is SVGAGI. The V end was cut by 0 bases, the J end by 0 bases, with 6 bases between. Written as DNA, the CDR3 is TGTGCCAGCAGTTACTCGACAAGCTCCTACGAGCAGTACTTC. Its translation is CASSYSTSSYEQYF.

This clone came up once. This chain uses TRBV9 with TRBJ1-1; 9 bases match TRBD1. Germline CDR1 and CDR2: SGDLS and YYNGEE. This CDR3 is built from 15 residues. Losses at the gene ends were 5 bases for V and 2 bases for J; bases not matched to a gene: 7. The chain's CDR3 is CASRETGQGNTEAFF. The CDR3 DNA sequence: TGTGCCAGCAGAGAAACGGGACAGGGCAACACTGAAGCTTTCTTT.